This T cell receptor (beta chain) was identified during a study of cytomegalovirus exposure and HLA in healthy donors (TCRdb year 2017). For the study in its entirety: In an earlier analysis of roughly 590 of the donors, 276 Gb of sequence data and 117 million unique TCR beta sequences from about 190 million T cells were reported. Approximately 310 gigabases of sequencing data and approximately 84 million unique TCR sequences were included in an early release covering several hundred HLA-typed donors. Of the 300 to 450 genotyped donors, about 84% fell in the genetic ancestry cluster associated with self-reported Caucasian donors. The study aimed to test whether signatures of past pathogen exposure could be identified by cataloging public T cell receptors. Using immunosequencing, the study profiled T cell repertoires from fewer than 850 subjects and related those repertoires to cytomegalovirus serostatus. Besides the first cohort of under 700 subjects, a separate validation cohort made up of 120 different subjects was used. High-throughput TCR immunosequencing, statistical association of individual TCRs with disease status, and machine learning were combined to predict cytomegalovirus infection status. A later analysis re-analyzed previously published TCR beta repertoires from about 600 donors and added high-resolution HLA genotyping to study TCR occurrence patterns. Rather than drawing on any new phenotypic data, the later analysis identified candidate immune exposures from TCR beta sequences and the way those sequences occurred across donors. An earlier analysis of 450 to 750 of the donors used high-throughput TCR beta sequencing to judge whether each TCR beta V gene segment behaved as functional or pseudogenic. Donor age, sex, ethnicity and CMV serostatus were collected together with the repertoire data. In a later genetic analysis, genome-wide SNP genotypes for about three fifths of the roughly 670 donors were used, and that subset was treated as a discovery cohort. Every discovery cohort repertoire had been produced on one sequencing platform. Both class I and class II loci were covered by HLA typing, at four-digit resolution. Typing coverage varied by locus: about 629-640 donors for A, B, C, DRB1 and DQB1; around 560 for DQA1; around 610 for DPA1; 400 to 480 for DPB1. A handful of DR-DQ haplotypes were handled as single units for association and clustering because linkage in the cohort was strong. On average, roughly 240,000 unique TCR beta nucleotide sequences were sequenced per donor among about 400 genotyped donors of the cohort, with about 19% of those sequences being non-productive. Findings and caveats that apply to the study as a whole: According to the authors, the approach could potentially be generalized to other disease states and immunological phenotypes. Specific HLA alleles were associated with roughly 17,000 TCR beta sequences at a false discovery rate of 0.05 in a later analysis. The classifier was reported to diagnose cytomegalovirus status with high specificity and sensitivity in both the original cohort and the validation cohort. Across donors, most TCR sequences were observed very rarely, whereas some public TCRs were present in many individuals. According to a later genetic analysis, donors in an Asian-associated ancestry cluster had fewer N-insertions in productive TCRs than the approximately 630-donor mean. Several of the top co-occurrence clusters appeared to be linked to parvovirus B19, influenza, CMV and Epstein-Barr virus, according to a later analysis. In an earlier analysis of fewer than 750 of the donors, most TCR beta V segments were observed in productive rearrangements about 90% or about 30% of the time, broadly matching IMGT annotations. In a later analysis, HLA-associated TCR beta chains showed more clonal expansion and lower generation probabilities than non-associated chains that were equally common. CMV serostatus was the only immune exposure information available for the cohort. Linkage disequilibrium might explain the correlated functional status among segregating V segments, but an unknown experimental factor could not be excluded. Some 15 rarely observed V segments, including chromosome 9 orphons, were excluded from the earlier analysis of several hundred of the donors because counts were too low. A later analysis found that most CMV-associated TCR beta chains appeared HLA-restricted, with HLA associations seemingly driven largely by CMV exposure. The sequencing pipeline was judged likely to have produced a cluster of highly shared sequence variants as a technical artifact. The study listed around 160 TCR beta chains as associated with cytomegalovirus. HLA typing was unavailable for some donors at each locus, so association tests used only the typed subset. Strong co-occurrence of HLA alleles, especially DR and DQ, made assigning TCR associations to individual alleles difficult. The cohort was sequenced for TCR beta chains only, and without alpha or paired-chain data the features that could be detected were limited. In a later genetic analysis, a missense DCLRE1C variant was associated with V-gene and J-gene trimming of TCR beta chains, and the association was replicated in an independent cohort. The presence/absence analyses assumed that sequencing depth was roughly uniform across donors, and that assumption may not be true. A few of the identified cytomegalovirus-associated TCR beta chains were confirmed in vitro to be specific for cytomegalovirus antigens. In a later analysis, TCR association rates were found to vary across HLA loci, with the most associated TCRs seen for DRB1 alleles and the fewest for HLA-C alleles. A further reported finding was that TCR beta sequences accurately predicted the HLA-A and HLA-B alleles for most subjects in the first cohort. Some IMGT-functional V segments, including TRBV6-2 and TRBV6-3, could not be distinguished by the 87-base-pair reads and were therefore excluded.

CDR1 and CDR2, per the germline V gene, are SGHTA and FQGTGA. A distance of 11 bases separates the germline ends of V and J, which lose 1 base and 3 bases respectively. The CDR3 holds 15 amino acids from the cysteine to the phenylalanine. Only the CDR3 region is kept as DNA, spanning 45 bases read in frame from base 1. Comment on this clone: Its cognate antigen has yet to be identified. One base away there is no much larger clone; base qualities are not given.

The protocol used for the library was the immunoSEQ multiplex PCR assay. The multiplex PCR relied on a mix of 60 forward primers for TCR Vbeta segments and 13 reverse primers for TCR Jbeta segments. The CDR3 region of rearranged TCR beta genes was amplified from genomic DNA by a multiplex PCR assay. On the Illumina HiSeq System, the amplified TCR beta libraries were sequenced as 87-base-pair reads. For the original study's pipeline: A later analysis counted tens of millions of unique TCR beta chains across the 550 to 750 repertoires, and approximately 11 million of these chains were shared by at least two donors. To remove PCR and sequencing errors, raw reads were error-corrected and collapsed into unique sequences using a nearest-neighbor algorithm that merged closely related sequences. V, D and J gene segments were assigned by aligning CDR3 sequences to IMGT reference sequences. For a sequence to be retained, at least a six-nucleotide match to both a V gene segment and a J gene segment was required. A rearrangement counted as productive if the CDR3 had no stop codons and remained in frame with V and J, and every other rearrangement counted as non-productive. CDR3 was defined according to IMGT convention as the region running from the second conserved V-encoded cysteine to the conserved J-encoded phenylalanine. Sequences without an unambiguous match to a single V gene segment were excluded from the earlier analysis of a few hundred of the donors. In an earlier analysis of 450 to 750 of the donors, a V segment was called functional when productive rearrangements were above 56.7%, and segregating when the standard deviation between donors exceeded 5%. A statistical classification framework was built to diagnose cytomegalovirus status from the catalog of TCR beta chain sequences. A later analysis assigned V and J genes by comparing TCR nucleotide sequences with IMGT/GENE-DB human TR gene sequences. A later analysis assigned CDR3 sequences and most-parsimonious VDJ recombination scenarios with the TCRdist pipeline. In a later analysis, each TCR beta chain was defined by its CDR3 amino acid sequence together with its V-gene family, and reads without a unique V-gene family were excluded. In a later analysis, 450 to 600 highly shared, low-generation-probability nucleotide sequences were removed to address suspected cross-contamination and a sequencing artifact. In a later analysis, a clonal expansion index was calculated for each public chain from normalized within-repertoire ranks of inferred template counts. In a later analysis, generation probabilities were computed with a VDJ recombination model fitted to out-of-frame rearrangements, and the resulting probabilities were checked against IGoR. In a later analysis, TCR-TCR, TCR-HLA and TCR-CMV co-occurrence was scored with hypergeometric tests, and a repertoire-size bias correction was applied to TCR pairs. A later analysis estimated false discovery rates by permuting HLA or CMV assignments 20 times. In a later analysis, co-occurring TCRs were grouped using DBSCAN, with TCRdist sequence similarity added in when clustering inside HLA-allele-positive subsets. Repertoires with fewer than 30,000 or more than 120,000 public chains were left out of co-occurrence clustering, as were four to six repertoires with anomalous nucleotide sharing. The table was pulled from immuneACCESS by TCRdb, which kept in-frame rearrangements only. Such tables lose some clones; where checked, under half of the loss comes from unresolved V genes, and the rest has no known cause. The D gene and trimming were derived from the DNA, and the V and J assignments and clone size from that table. For this sample the table gives approximately 150,000 clones, of which 82% were detected only once. The leading ten clones occupy less than 2% of the sample.

The cohort consisted of 600 to 700 healthy bone marrow donors. At the time of sampling, every cohort member was nominally healthy, though immune exposures that went unrecorded were likely present. The donor was CMV seronegative and belonged to the group of over 300 seronegative cohort members. Every donor gave a peripheral blood sample, and the peripheral blood mononuclear cells from that sample were used for TCR beta sequencing. Genomic DNA was extracted from the blood cell samples with the Qiagen DNeasy Blood Extraction Kit. The clonotype was recovered from a woman in her thirties or forties in good health and CMV-seronegative. The sequence links TRBV7-3 to TRBJ2-3; the D segment cannot be called with confidence. The specimen sequenced was PBMCs. The CDR3 protein: CASSLRSSPTDTQYF. In nucleotide form, the sequence is TGTGCCAGCAGCTTAAGGTCGAGTCCTACAGATACGCAGTATTTT.